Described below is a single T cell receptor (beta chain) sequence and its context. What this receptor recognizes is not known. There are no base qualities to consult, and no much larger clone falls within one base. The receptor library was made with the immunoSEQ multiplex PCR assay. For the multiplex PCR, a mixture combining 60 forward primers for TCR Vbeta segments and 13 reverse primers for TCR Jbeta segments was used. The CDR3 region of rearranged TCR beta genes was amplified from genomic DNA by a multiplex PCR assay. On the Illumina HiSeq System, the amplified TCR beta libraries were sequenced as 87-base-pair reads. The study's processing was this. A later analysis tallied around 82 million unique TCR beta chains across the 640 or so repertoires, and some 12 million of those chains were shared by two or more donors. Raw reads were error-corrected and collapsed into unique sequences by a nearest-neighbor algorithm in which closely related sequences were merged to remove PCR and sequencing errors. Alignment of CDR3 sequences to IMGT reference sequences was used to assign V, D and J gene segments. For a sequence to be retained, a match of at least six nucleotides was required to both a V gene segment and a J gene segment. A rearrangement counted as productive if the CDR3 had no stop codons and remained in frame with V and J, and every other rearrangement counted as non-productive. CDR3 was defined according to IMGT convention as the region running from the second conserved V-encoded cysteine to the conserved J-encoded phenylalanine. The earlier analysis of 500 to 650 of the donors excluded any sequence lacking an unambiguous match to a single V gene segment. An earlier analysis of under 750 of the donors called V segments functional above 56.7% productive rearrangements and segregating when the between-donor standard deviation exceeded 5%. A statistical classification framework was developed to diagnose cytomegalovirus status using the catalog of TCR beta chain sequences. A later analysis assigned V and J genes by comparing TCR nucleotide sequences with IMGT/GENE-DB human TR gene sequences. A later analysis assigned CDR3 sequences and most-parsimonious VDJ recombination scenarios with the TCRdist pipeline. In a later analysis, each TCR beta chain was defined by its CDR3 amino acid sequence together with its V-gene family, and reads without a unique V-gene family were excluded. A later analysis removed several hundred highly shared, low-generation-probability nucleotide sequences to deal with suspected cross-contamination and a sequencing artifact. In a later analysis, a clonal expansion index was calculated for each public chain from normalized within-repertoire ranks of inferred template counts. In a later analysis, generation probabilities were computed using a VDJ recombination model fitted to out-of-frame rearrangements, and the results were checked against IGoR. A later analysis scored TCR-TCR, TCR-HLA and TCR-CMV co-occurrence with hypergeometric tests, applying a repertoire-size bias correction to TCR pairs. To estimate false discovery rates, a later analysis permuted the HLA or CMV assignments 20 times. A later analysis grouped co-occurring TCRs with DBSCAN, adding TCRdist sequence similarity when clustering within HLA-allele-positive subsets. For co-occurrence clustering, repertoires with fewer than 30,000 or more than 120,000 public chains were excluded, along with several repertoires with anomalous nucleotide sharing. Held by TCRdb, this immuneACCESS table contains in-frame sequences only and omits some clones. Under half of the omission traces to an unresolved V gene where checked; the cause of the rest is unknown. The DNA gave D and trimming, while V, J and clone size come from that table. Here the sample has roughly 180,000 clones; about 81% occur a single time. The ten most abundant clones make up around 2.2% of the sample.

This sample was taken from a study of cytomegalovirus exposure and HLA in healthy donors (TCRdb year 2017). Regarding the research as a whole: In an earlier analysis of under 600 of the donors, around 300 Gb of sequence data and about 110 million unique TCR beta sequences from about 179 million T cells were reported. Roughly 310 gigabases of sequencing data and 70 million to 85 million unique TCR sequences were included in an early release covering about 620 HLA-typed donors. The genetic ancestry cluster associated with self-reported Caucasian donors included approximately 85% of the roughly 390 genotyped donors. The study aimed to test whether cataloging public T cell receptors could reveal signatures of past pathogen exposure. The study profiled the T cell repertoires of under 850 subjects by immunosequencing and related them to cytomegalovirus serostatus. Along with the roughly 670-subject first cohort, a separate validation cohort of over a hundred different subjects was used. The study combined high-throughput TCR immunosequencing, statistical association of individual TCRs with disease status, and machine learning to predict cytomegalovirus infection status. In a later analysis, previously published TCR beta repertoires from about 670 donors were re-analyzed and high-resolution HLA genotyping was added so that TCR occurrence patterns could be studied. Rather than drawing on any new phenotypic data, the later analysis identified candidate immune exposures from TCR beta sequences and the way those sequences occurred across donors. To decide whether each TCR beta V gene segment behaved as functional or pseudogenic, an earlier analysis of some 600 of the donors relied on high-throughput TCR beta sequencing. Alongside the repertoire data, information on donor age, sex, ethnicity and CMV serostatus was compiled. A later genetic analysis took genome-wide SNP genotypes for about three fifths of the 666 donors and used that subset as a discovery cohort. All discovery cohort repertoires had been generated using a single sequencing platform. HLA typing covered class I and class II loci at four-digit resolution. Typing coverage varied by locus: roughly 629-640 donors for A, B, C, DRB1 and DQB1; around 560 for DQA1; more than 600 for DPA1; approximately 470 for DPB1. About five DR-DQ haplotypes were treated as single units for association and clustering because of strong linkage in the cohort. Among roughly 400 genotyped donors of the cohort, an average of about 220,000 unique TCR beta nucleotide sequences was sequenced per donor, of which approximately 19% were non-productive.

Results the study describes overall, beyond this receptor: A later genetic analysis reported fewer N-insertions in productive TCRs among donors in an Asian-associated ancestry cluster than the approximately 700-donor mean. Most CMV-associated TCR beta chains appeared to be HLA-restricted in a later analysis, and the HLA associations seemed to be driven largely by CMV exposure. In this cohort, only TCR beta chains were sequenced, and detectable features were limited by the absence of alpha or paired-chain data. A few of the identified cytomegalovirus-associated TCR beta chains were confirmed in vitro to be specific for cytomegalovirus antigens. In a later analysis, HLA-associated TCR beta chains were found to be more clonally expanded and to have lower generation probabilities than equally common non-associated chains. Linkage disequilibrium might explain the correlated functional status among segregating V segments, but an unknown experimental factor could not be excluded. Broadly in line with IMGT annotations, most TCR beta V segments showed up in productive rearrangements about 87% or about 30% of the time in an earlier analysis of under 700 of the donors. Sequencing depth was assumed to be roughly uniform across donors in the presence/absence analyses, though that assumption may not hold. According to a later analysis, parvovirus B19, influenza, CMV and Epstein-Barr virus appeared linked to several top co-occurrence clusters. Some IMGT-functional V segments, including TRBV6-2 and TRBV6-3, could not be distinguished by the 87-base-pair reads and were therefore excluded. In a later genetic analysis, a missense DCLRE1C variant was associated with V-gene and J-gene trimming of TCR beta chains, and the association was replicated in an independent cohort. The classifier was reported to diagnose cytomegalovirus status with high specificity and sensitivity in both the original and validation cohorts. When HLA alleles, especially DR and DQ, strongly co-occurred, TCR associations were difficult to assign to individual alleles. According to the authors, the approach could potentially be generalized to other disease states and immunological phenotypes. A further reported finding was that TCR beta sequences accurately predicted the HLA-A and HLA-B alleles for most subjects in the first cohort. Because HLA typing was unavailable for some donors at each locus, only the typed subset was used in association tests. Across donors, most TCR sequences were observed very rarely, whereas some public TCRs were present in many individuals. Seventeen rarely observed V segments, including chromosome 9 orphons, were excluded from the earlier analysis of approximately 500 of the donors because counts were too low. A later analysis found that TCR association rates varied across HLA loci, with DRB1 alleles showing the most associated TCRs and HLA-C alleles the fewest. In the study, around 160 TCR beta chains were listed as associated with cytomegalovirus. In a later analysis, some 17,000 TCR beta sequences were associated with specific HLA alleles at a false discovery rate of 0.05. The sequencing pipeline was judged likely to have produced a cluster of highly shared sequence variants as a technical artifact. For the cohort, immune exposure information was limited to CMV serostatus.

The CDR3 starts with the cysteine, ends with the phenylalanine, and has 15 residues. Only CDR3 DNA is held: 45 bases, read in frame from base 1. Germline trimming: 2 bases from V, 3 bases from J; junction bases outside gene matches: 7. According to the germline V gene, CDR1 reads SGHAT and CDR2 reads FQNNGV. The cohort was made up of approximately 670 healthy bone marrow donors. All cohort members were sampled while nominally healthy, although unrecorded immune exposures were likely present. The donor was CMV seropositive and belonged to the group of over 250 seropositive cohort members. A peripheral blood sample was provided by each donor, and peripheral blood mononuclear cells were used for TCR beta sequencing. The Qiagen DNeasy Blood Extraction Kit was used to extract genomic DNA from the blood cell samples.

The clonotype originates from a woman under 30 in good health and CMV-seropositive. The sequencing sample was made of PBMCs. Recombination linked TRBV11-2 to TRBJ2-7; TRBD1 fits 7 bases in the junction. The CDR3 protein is CASSLTTGQNYEQYF. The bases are TGTGCCAGCAGCTTAACGACGGGACAGAACTACGAGCAGTACTTC. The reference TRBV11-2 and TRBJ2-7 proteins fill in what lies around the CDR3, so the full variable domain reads EAGVAQSPRYKIIEKRQSVAFWCNPISGHATLYWYQQILGQGPKLLIQFQNNGVVDDSQLPKDRFSAERLKGVDSTLKIQPAKLEDSAVYLCASSLTTGQNYEQYFGPGTRLTVT.